These 8 T cell receptor beta chains share one sample of origin, sequenced in a study of blood T cell repertoires in COVID-19. Generated by immunoSEQ multiplex PCR, the TCRdb table keeps only in-frame clones and is missing some. Of approximately 150,000 clones listed, approximately 90% were seen once; the top ten hold roughly 1%. The sequencing sample was made of peripheral blood. The receptors stem from a woman aged 45 to 65 with acute or convalescent COVID-19.

A single count supports this clone. The rearrangement links TRBV5-4 to TRBJ1-3, with 11 bases identical to TRBD1. This CDR3 has 16 amino acids. Germline V lookup: CDR1 SGHNT, CDR2 YYREEE (reference sequence). The trim removed 3 bases at V and 4 bases at J, leaving 6 bases unmatched. DNA of the CDR3: TGTGCCAGCAGCTCCGGGACAGGGGGTTCAGGAAACACCATATATTTT. Translation gives CASSSGTGGSGNTIYF.

The V gene is TRBV27, the J gene TRBJ1-2; 7 bases map to TRBD1. This CDR3 is built from 15 residues. The germline V gene has CDR1 MNHEY and CDR2 SMNVEV (reference sequence). Losses at the gene ends were 3 bases for V and 0 bases for J; bases not matched to a gene: 4. CDR3 residues: CASSFSRGANYGYTF. The DNA of the CDR3 is TGTGCCAGCAGTTTTTCCAGGGGGGCTAACTATGGCTACACCTTC.

The chain recombines TRBV28 with TRBJ1-5; no firm D call. The CDR3 length is 16 residues. CDR1 is MDHEN and CDR2 is SYDVKM in the germline V gene. V was clipped by 5 bases and J by 1 base, with 15 bases between them. CDR3 DNA: TGTGCCAGCAGTGTTCAGGCACCACTGAGCAATCAGCCCCAGCATTTT. Translating gives CASSVQAPLSNQPQHF.

The rearrangement joins TRBV3-1 (or the pseudogene TRBV3-2) to TRBJ1-1; 7 bases align to TRBD1. Trimming took 0 bases from V and 8 from J; bases not matched to a gene: 6. Germline V gene sequence: CDR1 LGHDT, CDR2 YNNKEL (reference sequence). The CDR3 is made up of 14 amino acids. CDR3 loop: CASSQETGIAEAFF. DNA for the CDR3: TGTGCCAGCAGCCAAGAGACAGGGATAGCAGAAGCTTTCTTT.

The chain couples TRBV6-5 to TRBJ2-7, with D possibly being TRBD2 (6 bases). CDR1 is MNHEY, CDR2 SVGAGI, per germline. The CDR3 extends over 14 amino acids. V was clipped by 6 bases and J by 2 bases, with 14 bases between them. The CDR3 nucleotides read TGTGCCAGCAGGCGGGACTCTCCTCCCTACGAGCAGTACTTC. Translated: CASRRDSPPYEQYF.

The CDR3 region is CASSRDSEGGTEAFF. The CDR3 coding sequence is TGCGCCAGCAGCCGTGACTCGGAAGGGGGCACTGAAGCTTTCTTT. The J gene is TRBJ1-1, the V gene TRBV5-1; possibly TRBD1 for D (6 bases). This CDR3 region has 15 residues. Trimming shortened V by 4 bases and J by 4 bases, and 17 bases separated the two germline ends. Germline CDR1 is SGHRS and CDR2 is YFSETQ.

V gene TRBV11-2 combines with J gene TRBJ1-4; weak D call: TRBD1 (5 bases). The CDR3 has 13 residues. Trimming took 1 base from V and 11 from J, leaving 11 bases between them. Germline V gene data show CDR1 as SGHAT and CDR2 as FQNNGV. The CDR3 is CASSLGVRVKLFF. The CDR3 DNA is TGTGCCAGCAGCTTAGGGGTCAGGGTCAAACTGTTTTTT. The whole variable domain, filled in from reference TRBV11-2 and TRBJ1-4, reads EAGVAQSPRYKIIEKRQSVAFWCNPISGHATLYWYQQILGQGPKLLIQFQNNGVVDDSQLPKDRFSAERLKGVDSTLKIQPAKLEDSAVYLCASSLGVRVKLFFGSGTQLSVL.

This chain uses TRBV11-3 with TRBJ2-1; possible D gene TRBD2, 5 bases. Between the trimmed V and J ends, which lost 5 bases and 9 bases, there was a span of 17 bases. Germline V lookup: CDR1 SGHNT, CDR2 YENEEA. This CDR3 region has 14 residues. In nucleotides, the CDR3 is TGTGCCAGCAGCCCCCGGACTTTGCTAAGTGAGCAGTTCTTC. Protein sequence: CASSPRTLLSEQFF.